These 15 T cell receptor beta chains were sequenced from one sample in a study of cytomegalovirus exposure and HLA in healthy donors. Assay: immunoSEQ multiplex PCR; the TCRdb copy retains only in-frame clones and omits some. The table includes 200,000 or so clones, roughly 82% detected once. The sample was PBMCs. The source of these receptors is a woman aged 25 to 39 in good health and CMV-seropositive.

The J gene is TRBJ1-2, the V gene TRBV6-6, with a tentative D call TRBD1 (6 bases). The CDR3 has 13 residues. The germline CDR1 and CDR2 sequences are MNHNY and SVGAGI (reference sequence). V lost 5 bases and J lost 4, with 11 bases in between. CDR3 sequence (DNA): TGTGCCAGCAGTCCCGACAGGATCTATGGCTACACCTTC. Translation gives CASSPDRIYGYTF.

V is TRBV27 and J is TRBJ2-5, with 9 bases lining up with TRBD1. This CDR3 region has 16 residues. From germline, CDR1 is MNHEY and CDR2 SMNVEV (reference sequence). The ends lost 4 bases at V and 2 bases at J; junction bases unmatched: 8. The chain's CDR3 is CASSSSGQGVQETQYF. The DNA of the CDR3 is TGTGCCAGCAGTTCATCGGGACAGGGCGTTCAAGAGACCCAGTACTTC.

The chain recombines TRBV27 with TRBJ1-3; D not certain. CDR1 MNHEY and CDR2 SMNVEV come from the germline V gene (reference sequence). Trimming took 10 bases from V and 6 from J, leaving 10 bases between them. The CDR3 runs 11 residues. CDR3 sequence (DNA): TGTGCCACTCGGCGGGTAAACACCATATATTTT. It specifies CATRRVNTIYF.

This rearrangement joins TRBV2 to TRBJ2-1; a possible D gene is TRBD2 (6 bases). This CDR3 comprises 15 residues. V was trimmed by 1 base and J by 3 bases, leaving 10 bases between them. CDR1 and CDR2 from the germline V gene are SNHLY and FYNNEI. The CDR3 region has the DNA TGTGCCAGCAGTGAAGGGGCGGGATTCTACAATGAGCAGTTCTTC. Amino acids: CASSEGAGFYNEQFF. The whole variable domain, filled in from reference TRBV2 and TRBJ2-1, reads EPEVTQTPSHQVTQMGQEVILRCVPISNHLYFYWYRQILGQKVEFLVSFYNNEISEKSEIFDDQFSVERPDGSNFTLKIRSTKLEDSAMYFCASSEGAGFYNEQFFGPGTRLTVL.

The chain employs TRBV6-5 and TRBJ1-5, with D maybe TRBD1 (6 bases). Germline CDR1 reads MNHEY; CDR2 reads SVGAGI. With 5 bases removed from V and 5 bases from J, the gap between germline ends came to 16 bases. The CDR3 length is 15 residues. CDR3 region: CASSPRQGQYQPQHF. The CDR3 DNA sequence: TGTGCCAGCAGTCCCCGGCAGGGGCAGTATCAGCCCCAGCATTTT.

The chain links TRBV7-8 to TRBJ2-7, with 12 bases aligning to TRBD2. The CDR3 is 14 residues long. V gave up 5 bases and J gave up 2 bases; unmatched junction bases: 1. Germline V CDR1 and CDR2: SGHVS, FQNEAQ. The CDR3 reads CASSRTSGTYEQYF. In nucleotides, the CDR3 is TGTGCCAGCAGCCGGACTAGCGGGACCTACGAGCAGTACTTC.

This chain links TRBV9 with TRBJ2-3; 9 bases agree with TRBD2. Trimming at V came to 3 bases and at J to 4 bases, leaving 6 bases not matched to a gene. The CDR3 length is 15 residues. Per the germline V gene, CDR1 is SGDLS and CDR2 is YYNGEE. CDR3 sequence (DNA): TGTGCCAGCAGCGGACGGGCGGGAGGGCCAGATACGCAGTATTTT. It translates to CASSGRAGGPDTQYF.

CDR3 amino acids: CASSEDGGFAGELFF. The CDR3 DNA reads TGTGCCAGCAGTGAAGATGGGGGCTTCGCCGGGGAGCTGTTTTTT. The chain has TRBV25-1 and TRBJ2-2; D possibly corresponds to TRBD1 (6 bases). V shed 2 bases and J shed 6 bases, with 13 bases lying between them. Germline V lookup: CDR1 MGHDK, CDR2 SYGVNS. CDR3 length: 15 residues.

The chain employs TRBV5-1 and TRBJ1-3, with D tentatively TRBD1 (6 bases). The germline gives CDR1 SGHRS, CDR2 YFSETQ. Trimming stripped 4 bases from V and 8 bases from J, with 10 bases between. This CDR3 has 12 amino acids. The chain's CDR3 is CASSPDSYTIYF. For the CDR3, the DNA is TGCGCCAGCAGCCCGGACAGTTACACCATATATTTT.

The rearrangement joins TRBV7-9 to TRBJ2-6, with 10 bases aligning to TRBD1. V was clipped by 5 bases and J by 0 bases; unmatched bases: 7. The CDR3 contains 18 residues. The V gene's germline CDR1 is SEHNR and CDR2 FQNEAQ (reference sequence). CDR3 in DNA: TGTGCCAGCAGCACGACAGGGGGCGACCCCTCTGGGGCCAACGTCCTGACTTTC. Protein: CASSTTGGDPSGANVLTF.

The chain links TRBV7-9 to TRBJ1-1; possible D gene TRBD1, 6 bases. The germline V gene encodes CDR1 SEHNR and CDR2 FQNEAQ (reference sequence). V lost 7 bases and J lost 6, with 18 bases in between. This CDR3 comprises 14 residues. CDR3 protein: CASIYTGLSSEAFF. In DNA form, the CDR3 reads TGTGCCAGCATCTATACAGGGTTAAGTTCTGAAGCTTTCTTT. Full variable domain (outside the CDR3, taken from reference TRBV7-9 and TRBJ1-1): DTGVSQNPRHKITKRGQNVTFRCDPISEHNRLYWYRQTLGQGPEFLTYFQNEAQLEKSRLLSDRFSAERPKGSFSTLEIQRTEQGDSAMYLCASIYTGLSSEAFFGQGTRLTVV.

This clone has only one observation. This rearrangement joins TRBV9 to TRBJ1-3; no definite D call. CDR1 is SGDLS and CDR2 is YYNGEE in the germline V gene. The V gene lost 4 bases and the J gene lost 3 bases, with 8 bases spanning the gap. The length of the CDR3 is 13 residues. The CDR3 DNA sequence: TGTGCCAGCAGCCCCCGGTATGGAAACACCATATATTTT. Encoded protein: CASSPRYGNTIYF.

The chain recombines TRBV9 with TRBJ1-2, with a possible D match to TRBD1 (6 bases). The V end lost 0 bases, the J end lost 3 bases, and 12 bases lay between the germline ends. Germline CDR1 and CDR2: SGDLS and YYNGEE. The CDR3 extends over 15 amino acids. As DNA, the CDR3 is TGTGCCAGCAGCGTAGAGTCACAGGGAGACTATGGCTACACCTTC. Its translation: CASSVESQGDYGYTF.

DNA for the CDR3: TGTGCCAGCAGTAACAGATACATGAACACTGAAGCTTTCTTT. Protein product: CASSNRYMNTEAFF. The gene calls are TRBV6-5 and TRBJ1-1; no clear D. CDR1 and CDR2 from the germline V gene are MNHEY and SVGAGI. Trimming removed 5 bases at V and 0 bases at J, with 10 bases between. This CDR3 is built from 14 residues.

This chain uses TRBV19 with TRBJ2-1; TRBD1 matches at 7 bases. After removal of 7 bases from V and 7 bases from J, the junction contained 10 bases not matched to a gene. CDR1 and CDR2 (germline): LNHDA, SQIVND (reference sequence). The CDR3 loop spans 14 amino acids. CDR3 DNA sequence: TGTGCCAGTAACCGTGACAGGGTGGGTAATGAGCAGTTCTTC. This codes for CASNRDRVGNEQFF.